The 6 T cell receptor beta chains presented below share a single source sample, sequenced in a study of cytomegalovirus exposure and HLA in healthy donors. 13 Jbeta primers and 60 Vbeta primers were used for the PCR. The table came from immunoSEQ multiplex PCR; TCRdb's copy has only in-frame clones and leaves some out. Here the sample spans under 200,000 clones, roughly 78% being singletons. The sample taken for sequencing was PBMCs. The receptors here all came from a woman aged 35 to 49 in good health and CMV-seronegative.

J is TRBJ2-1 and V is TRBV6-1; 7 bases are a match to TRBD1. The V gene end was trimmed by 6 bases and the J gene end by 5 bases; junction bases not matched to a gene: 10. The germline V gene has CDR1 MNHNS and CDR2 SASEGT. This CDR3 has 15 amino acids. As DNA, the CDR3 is TGTGCCAGCAGGGGGGACAGCTGGAGGCACAATGAGCAGTTCTTC. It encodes CASRGDSWRHNEQFF.

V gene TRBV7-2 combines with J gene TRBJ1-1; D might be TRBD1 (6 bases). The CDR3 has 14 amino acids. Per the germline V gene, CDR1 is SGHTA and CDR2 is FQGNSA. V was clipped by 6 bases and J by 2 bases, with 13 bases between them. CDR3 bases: TGTGCCAGCAGTTCGCGACAGGTCAACACTGAAGCTTTCTTT. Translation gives CASSSRQVNTEAFF.

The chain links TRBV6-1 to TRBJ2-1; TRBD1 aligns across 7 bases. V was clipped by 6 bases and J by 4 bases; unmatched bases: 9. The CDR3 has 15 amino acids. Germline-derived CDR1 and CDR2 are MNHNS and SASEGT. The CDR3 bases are TGTGCCAGCAGCCCCGACAGGGAGTTATACAATGAGCAGTTCTTC. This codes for CASSPDRELYNEQFF.

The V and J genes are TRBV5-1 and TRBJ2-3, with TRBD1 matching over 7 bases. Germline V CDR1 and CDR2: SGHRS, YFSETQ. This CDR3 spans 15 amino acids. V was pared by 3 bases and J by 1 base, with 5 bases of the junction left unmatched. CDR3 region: CASSSRQGGTDTQYF. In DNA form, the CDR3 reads TGCGCCAGCAGCTCCCGACAGGGAGGCACAGATACGCAGTATTTT. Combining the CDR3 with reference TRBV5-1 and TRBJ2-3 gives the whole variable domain KAGVTQTPRYLIKTRGQQVTLSCSPISGHRSVSWYQQTPGQGLQFLFEYFSETQRNKGNFPGRFSGRQFSNSRSEMNVSTLELGDSALYLCASSSRQGGTDTQYFGPGTRLTVL.

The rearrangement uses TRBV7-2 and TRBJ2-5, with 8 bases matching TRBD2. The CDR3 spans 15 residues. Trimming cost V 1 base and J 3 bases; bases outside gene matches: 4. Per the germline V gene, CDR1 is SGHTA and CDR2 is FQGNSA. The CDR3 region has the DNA TGTGCCAGCAGCTTAGATCCGGGAGGGAAAGAGACCCAGTACTTC. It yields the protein CASSLDPGGKETQYF.

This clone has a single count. CDR3 in amino acids: CASSRRVFKGAPYGYTF. The CDR3 nucleotides are TGTGCCAGCAGCAGGAGGGTTTTTAAAGGGGCTCCCTATGGCTACACCTTC. This sequence joins TRBV14 and TRBJ1-2; perhaps TRBD1 as D (5 bases). This CDR3 is built from 17 residues. Germline V gene sequence: CDR1 SGHDN, CDR2 FVKESK. V lost 5 bases and J 4 bases, leaving 23 bases between the germline ends.